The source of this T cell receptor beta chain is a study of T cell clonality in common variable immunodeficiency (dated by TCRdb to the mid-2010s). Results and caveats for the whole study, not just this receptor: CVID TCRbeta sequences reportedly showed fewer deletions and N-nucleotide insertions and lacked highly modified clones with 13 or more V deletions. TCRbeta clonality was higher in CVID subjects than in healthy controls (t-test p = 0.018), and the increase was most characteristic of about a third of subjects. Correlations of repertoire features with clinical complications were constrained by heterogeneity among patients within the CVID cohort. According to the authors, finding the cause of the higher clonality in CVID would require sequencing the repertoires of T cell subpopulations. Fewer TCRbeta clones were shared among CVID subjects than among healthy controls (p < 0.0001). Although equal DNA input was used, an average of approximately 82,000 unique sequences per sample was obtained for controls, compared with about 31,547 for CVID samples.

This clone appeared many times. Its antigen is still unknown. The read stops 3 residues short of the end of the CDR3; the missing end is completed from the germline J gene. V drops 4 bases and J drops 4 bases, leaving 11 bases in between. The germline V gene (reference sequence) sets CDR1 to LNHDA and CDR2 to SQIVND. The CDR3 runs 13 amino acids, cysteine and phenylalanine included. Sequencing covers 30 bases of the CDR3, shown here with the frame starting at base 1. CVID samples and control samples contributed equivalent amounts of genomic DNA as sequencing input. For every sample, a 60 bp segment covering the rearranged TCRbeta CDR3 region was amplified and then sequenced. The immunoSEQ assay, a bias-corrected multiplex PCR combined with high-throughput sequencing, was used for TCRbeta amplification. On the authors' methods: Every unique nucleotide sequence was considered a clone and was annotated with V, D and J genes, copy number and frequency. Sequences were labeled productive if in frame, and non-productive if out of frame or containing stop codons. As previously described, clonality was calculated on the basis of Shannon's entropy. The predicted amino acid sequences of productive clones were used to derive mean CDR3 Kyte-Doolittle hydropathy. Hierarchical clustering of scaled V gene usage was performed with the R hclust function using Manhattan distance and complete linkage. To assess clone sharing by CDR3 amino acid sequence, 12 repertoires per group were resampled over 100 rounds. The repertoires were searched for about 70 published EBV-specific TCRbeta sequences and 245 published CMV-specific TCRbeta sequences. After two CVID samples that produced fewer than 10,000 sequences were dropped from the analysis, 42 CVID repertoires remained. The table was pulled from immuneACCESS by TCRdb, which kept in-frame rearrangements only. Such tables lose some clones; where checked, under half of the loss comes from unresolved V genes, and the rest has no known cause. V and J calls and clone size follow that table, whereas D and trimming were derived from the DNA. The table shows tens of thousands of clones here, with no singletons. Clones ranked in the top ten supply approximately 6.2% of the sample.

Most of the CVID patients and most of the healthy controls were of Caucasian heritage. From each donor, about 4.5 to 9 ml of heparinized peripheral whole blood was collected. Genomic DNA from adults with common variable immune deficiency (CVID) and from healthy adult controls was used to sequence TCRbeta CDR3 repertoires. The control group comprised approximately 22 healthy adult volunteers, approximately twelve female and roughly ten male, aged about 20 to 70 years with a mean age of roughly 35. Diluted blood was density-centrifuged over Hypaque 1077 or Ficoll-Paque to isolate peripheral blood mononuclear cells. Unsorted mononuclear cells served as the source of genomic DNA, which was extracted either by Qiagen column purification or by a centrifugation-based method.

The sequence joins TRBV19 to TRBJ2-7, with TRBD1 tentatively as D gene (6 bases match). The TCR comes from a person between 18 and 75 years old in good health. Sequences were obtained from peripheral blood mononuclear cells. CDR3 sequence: CASSREQGYEQYF. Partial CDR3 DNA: TGTGCCAGTAGTAGGGAACAGGGATACGAG.